The 18 T cell receptor beta chains reported below all come from one sample, sequenced in a study of blood T cell repertoires in COVID-19. Sequencing was performed with immunoSEQ multiplex PCR; in TCRdb, only in-frame clones are kept and a portion is missing. The sample lists about 160,000 clones, more than 65% occurring once. The sequenced material came from peripheral blood. The receptor source for this set is a woman of 80 years or more with active or convalescent COVID-19.

The CDR3 protein is CASTRRGEAFF. CDR3 coding DNA: TGTGCCAGCACCAGACGGGGGGAAGCTTTCTTT. The V call is TRBV7-9, the J call TRBJ1-1; possible D gene TRBD1, 5 bases. This CDR3 comprises 11 residues. With 7 bases removed from V and 8 bases from J, the gap between germline ends came to 11 bases. Germline V lookup: CDR1 SEHNR, CDR2 FQNEAQ (reference sequence).

CDR3 loop: CASSGTGGFGEKLFF. CDR3 DNA: TGCGCCAGCAGTGGGACAGGGGGCTTCGGTGAAAAACTGTTTTTT. This sequence joins TRBV5-1 and TRBJ1-4, with 12 positions matching TRBD1. Trimming removed 5 bases from V and 7 bases from J; junction bases left unmatched: 6. Germline lookup yields CDR1 SGHRS and CDR2 YFSETQ. CDR3 length: 15 residues. Variable domain in full (rest from reference TRBV5-1 and TRBJ1-4): KAGVTQTPRYLIKTRGQQVTLSCSPISGHRSVSWYQQTPGQGLQFLFEYFSETQRNKGNFPGRFSGRQFSNSRSEMNVSTLELGDSALYLCASSGTGGFGEKLFFGSGTQLSVL.

This sequence joins TRBV5-1 and TRBJ1-1, with D unclear. With 5 bases removed from V and 6 bases from J, the gap between germline ends came to 14 bases. CDR1 is SGHRS and CDR2 is YFSETQ in the germline V gene. The CDR3 has 13 amino acids. CDR3 DNA sequence: TGCGCCAGCAGTTCCCAAATGGCGGCTGAAGCTTTCTTT. Translating gives CASSSQMAAEAFF. The full variable domain, with the rest looked up from reference TRBV5-1 and TRBJ1-1, is KAGVTQTPRYLIKTRGQQVTLSCSPISGHRSVSWYQQTPGQGLQFLFEYFSETQRNKGNFPGRFSGRQFSNSRSEMNVSTLELGDSALYLCASSSQMAAEAFFGQGTRLTVV.

The J gene is TRBJ1-5, the V gene TRBV25-1; perhaps TRBD1 as D (6 bases). CDR3 length: 14 residues. Trimming stripped 3 bases from V and 6 bases from J, with 12 bases between. The germline CDR1 and CDR2 sequences are MGHDK and SYGVNS. The chain's CDR3 is CASSDSRGFQPQHF. Here the CDR3 DNA reads TGTGCCAGCAGTGATTCCAGGGGATTTCAGCCCCAGCATTTT.

V and J are TRBV27 and TRBJ2-7; D perhaps matches TRBD1 (6 bases). The CDR3 spans 16 residues. V lost 0 bases to trimming and J lost 3 bases, with 15 bases between them. The germline V gene has CDR1 MNHEY and CDR2 SMNVEV (reference sequence). The CDR3 reads CASSLSVTYRDYEQYF. The CDR3 DNA reads as TGTGCCAGCAGTTTATCGGTAACTTACAGGGACTACGAGCAGTACTTC.

The chain uses TRBV5-4 and TRBJ2-7; D call uncertain. CDR1 is SGHNT and CDR2 is YYREEE in the germline V gene (reference sequence). This CDR3 region has 12 residues. Deletions cut 4 bases from V and 0 bases from J, with 5 bases between. CDR3 nucleotide sequence: TGTGCCAGCAGCCCCAGCTCCTACGAGCAGTACTTC. Translating gives CASSPSSYEQYF.

The gene calls are TRBV19 and TRBJ1-3; D unclear. Germline assignment: CDR1 LNHDA and CDR2 SQIVND (reference sequence). This CDR3 contains 13 residues. V lost 6 bases and J 6 bases, leaving 12 bases between the germline ends. The CDR3 region is CASSPDRQNTIYF. For the CDR3, the DNA is TGTGCCAGTAGCCCCGACCGACAAAACACCATATATTTT.

The chain is built from TRBV5-1 and TRBJ1-2; D ambiguous. In germline, CDR1 is SGHRS, CDR2 YFSETQ. The CDR3 is 14 amino acids. The ends were cut back, 4 bases at V and 10 bases at J, with 20 bases in the middle. CDR3 in DNA: TGCGCCAGCAGCCCGGAGAGGGCCCCATTTGTCTACACCTTC. Protein product: CASSPERAPFVYTF.

This rearrangement joins TRBV28 to TRBJ1-2; D might be TRBD1 (6 bases). The germline V gene has CDR1 MDHEN and CDR2 SYDVKM. Trimming shortened V by 5 bases and J by 8 bases, and 15 bases separated the two germline ends. The CDR3 spans 13 residues. The CDR3 DNA reads TGTGCCAGCAGTCGCGCAGGGGTGTGGGGCTACACCTTC. Its translation: CASSRAGVWGYTF.

This sequence joins TRBV10-3 and TRBJ2-3; 8 nucleotides match TRBD2. Germline CDR1 reads ENHRY; CDR2 reads SYGVKD. The CDR3 extends over 14 amino acids. With V trimmed by 8 bases and J by 0 bases, 4 bases remained unmatched. CDR3 in amino acids: CAIEAGGSTDTQYF. The CDR3 region has the DNA TGTGCCATCGAGGCGGGAGGTAGCACAGATACGCAGTATTTT.

CDR3 bases: TGCGCCAGCAGCTTGAGAGGGGGGACAGGGGTGAACACTGAAGCTTTCTTT. It translates to CASSLRGGTGVNTEAFF. The chain is built from TRBV5-1 and TRBJ1-1, with 10 positions matching TRBD1. The CDR3 is 17 residues long. With V trimmed by 1 base and J by 0 bases, 6 bases remained unmatched. Germline loops: CDR1 SGHRS, CDR2 YFSETQ.

Comments on this clone: Other DNA variants within this sample encode the same CDR3. The V call is TRBV27, the J call TRBJ1-4; TRBD1 agrees at 7 bases. The V and J ends lost 1 base and 4 bases, in that order; junction bases with no gene match: 3. CDR1 is MNHEY, CDR2 SMNVEV, per germline (reference sequence). This CDR3 region has 15 residues. The CDR3 here is CASSLWGQSNEKLFF. As DNA, the CDR3 is TGTGCCAGCAGTTTATGGGGACAGAGTAATGAAAAACTGTTTTTT.

The chain couples TRBV5-4 to TRBJ2-7; TRBD2 agrees at 12 bases. Germline lookup yields CDR1 SGHNT and CDR2 YYREEE (reference sequence). The CDR3 covers 16 residues. V trimming: 0 bases; J trimming: 5 bases; junction bases outside the gene matches: 6. CDR3 coding DNA: TGTGCCAGCAGCTTGGGGCTAGCGGGAGGGATCGACGAGCAGTACTTC. It yields the protein CASSLGLAGGIDEQYF.

The chain links TRBV6-5 to TRBJ2-2, with 7 positions matching TRBD1. CDR3 length equals 13 residues. The V gene end was trimmed by 7 bases and the J gene end by 8 bases; junction bases not matched to a gene: 7. Germline V gene lookup returns CDR1 MNHEY and CDR2 SVGAGI. CDR3 region: CASMGQRAGELFF. CDR3 in DNA: TGTGCCAGCATGGGACAGAGAGCTGGGGAGCTGTTTTTT.

This chain connects TRBV19 to TRBJ2-2; a possible D gene is TRBD1 (6 bases). V was shortened by 5 bases and J by 0 bases, with 10 bases between the two germline ends. The CDR3 sequence is 15 residues long. CDR1 is LNHDA, CDR2 SQIVND, per germline (reference sequence). The CDR3 coding sequence is TGTGCCAGTAGTCCGCGGACAGCGAACACCGGGGAGCTGTTTTTT. Amino acid sequence: CASSPRTANTGELFF. Drawing the rest from reference TRBV19 and TRBJ2-2, the complete variable domain is DGGITQSPKYLFRKEGQNVTLSCEQNLNHDAMYWYRQDPGQGLRLIYYSQIVNDFQKGDIAEGYSVSREKKESFPLTVTSAQKNPTAFYLCASSPRTANTGELFFGEGSRLTVL.

The CDR3 DNA sequence: TGTGCCAGCAATCCCAGCGGGACTGGTCAGCCCCAGCATTTT. Translating gives CASNPSGTGQPQHF. The gene calls are TRBV28 and TRBJ1-5, with D possibly TRBD1 on 5 matching bases. Trimming removed 7 bases from V and 6 bases from J, with 16 bases in between. Germline V gene sequence: CDR1 MDHEN, CDR2 SYDVKM. The CDR3 has 14 residues.

J is TRBJ1-1 and V is TRBV30; 7 bases match TRBD1. The CDR3 totals 13 residues. Germline values: CDR1 GTSNPN, CDR2 SVGIG (reference sequence). Germline trimming cut 5 bases from V and 3 bases from J; bases unmatched to any gene: 6. For the CDR3, the DNA is TGTGCCTGGGAGAGGACAGGATACACTGAAGCTTTCTTT. Translation gives CAWERTGYTEAFF.

This chain uses TRBV27 with TRBJ1-2; 7 nucleotides agree with TRBD1. The CDR3 contains 16 residues. From germline, CDR1 is MNHEY and CDR2 SMNVEV (reference sequence). V dropped 4 bases and J dropped 4; count of bases not matched to a gene: 12. The CDR3 here is CASSSKLGTAFYGYTF. The CDR3 bases are TGTGCCAGCAGTTCGAAACTCGGGACAGCCTTCTATGGCTACACCTTC.